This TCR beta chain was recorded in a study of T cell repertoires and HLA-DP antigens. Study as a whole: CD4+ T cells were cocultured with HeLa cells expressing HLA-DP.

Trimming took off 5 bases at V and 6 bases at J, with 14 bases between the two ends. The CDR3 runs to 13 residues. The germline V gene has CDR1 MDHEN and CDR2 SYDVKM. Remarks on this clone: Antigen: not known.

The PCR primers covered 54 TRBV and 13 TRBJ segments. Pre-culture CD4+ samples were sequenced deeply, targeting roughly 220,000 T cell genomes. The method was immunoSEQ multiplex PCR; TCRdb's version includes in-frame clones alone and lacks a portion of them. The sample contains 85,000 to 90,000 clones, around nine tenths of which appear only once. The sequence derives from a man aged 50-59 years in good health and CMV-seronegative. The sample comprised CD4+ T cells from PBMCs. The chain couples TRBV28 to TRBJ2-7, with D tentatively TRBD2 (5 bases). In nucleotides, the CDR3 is TGTGCCAGCAGTCCTAGCAGAACGGGCGAGCAGTACTTC. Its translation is CASSPSRTGEQYF.